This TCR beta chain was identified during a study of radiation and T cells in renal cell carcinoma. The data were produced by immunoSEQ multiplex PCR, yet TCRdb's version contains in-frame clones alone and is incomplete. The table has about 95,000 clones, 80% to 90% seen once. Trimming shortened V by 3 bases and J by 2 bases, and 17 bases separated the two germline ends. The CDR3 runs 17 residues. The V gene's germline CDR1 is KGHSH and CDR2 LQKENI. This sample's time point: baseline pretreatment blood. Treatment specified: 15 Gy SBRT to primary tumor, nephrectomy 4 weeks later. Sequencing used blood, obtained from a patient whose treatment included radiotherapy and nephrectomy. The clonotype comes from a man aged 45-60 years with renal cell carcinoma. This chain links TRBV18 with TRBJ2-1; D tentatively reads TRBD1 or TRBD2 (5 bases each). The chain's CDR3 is CASSPRTGAFPYNEQFF. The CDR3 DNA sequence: TGTGCCAGCTCACCTCGGACCGGGGCCTTCCCCTACAATGAGCAGTTCTTC.